This paragraph reports one T cell receptor (beta chain). Its specificity is not known. This sample was included in a study of T cell responses to AZD1222 COVID-19 vaccine. General study results and limits: As reported, nearly half of all spike-specific TCRs target variant regions that are unmutated. Females outnumbered males among donors, who were mostly white British; clonal diversity was possibly underestimated.

Sequenced by immunoSEQ multiplex PCR; TCRdb stores in-frame clones only, minus some. The top ten clones hold around 3.1% of a sample with some 94,000 clones, roughly 87% of them seen once. Germline trimming cut 6 bases from V and 5 bases from J; bases unmatched to any gene: 19. The CDR3 totals 19 residues. Per the germline V gene, CDR1 is SEHNR and CDR2 is FQNEAQ (reference sequence). The V gene is TRBV7-9, the J gene TRBJ2-5; 12 positions match TRBD2. The specimen was peripheral blood, collected on day 0 of AZD1222 vaccination. The clonotype was recovered from an adult in good health. This CDR3 reads CASRDDRLAGEPRRETQYF. The CDR3 DNA follows: TGTGCCAGCAGAGATGATCGACTAGCGGGAGAGCCCCGCCGGGAGACCCAGTACTTC.